This T cell receptor beta chain emerged from a study of blood T cell repertoires in COVID-19. Assay: immunoSEQ multiplex PCR; the TCRdb copy retains only in-frame clones and omits some. The table has about 350,000 clones, around 87% seen once. CDR3 length: 13 amino acids. Germline V gene sequence: CDR1 MNHEY, CDR2 SVGAGI. The ends were cut back, 6 bases at V and 2 bases at J, with 10 bases in the middle. The sample consisted of PBMCs or T cells enriched from blood (not recorded which). The chain recombines TRBV6-5 with TRBJ1-1; D unclear. The source is a young woman who had recovered from COVID-19. CDR3 amino acids: CASSTLDNTEAFF. The CDR3 region has the DNA TGTGCCAGCAGCACCTTAGATAACACTGAAGCTTTCTTT.